A single sample gave rise to the 22 T cell receptor beta chains below, sequenced in a study of blood T cell repertoires in COVID-19. Clones were sequenced by immunoSEQ multiplex PCR, and TCRdb holds only the in-frame ones, with some missing. The data contain a few hundred thousand clones, 70% to 80% of them seen just once; the ten biggest clones take up 2.5% to 4%. Sequencing was performed on peripheral blood. These receptors all stem from an elderly woman with acute or convalescent COVID-19.

The rearrangement links TRBV19 to TRBJ2-2; D perhaps matches TRBD2 (5 bases). There are 16 residues in the CDR3. V lost 9 bases and J 5 bases, leaving 22 bases between the germline ends. Germline CDR1 LNHDA, CDR2 SQIVND (reference sequence). DNA of the CDR3: TGTGCCAGCAGCGCTACACTAGTGAGGCTTACCGGGGAGCTGTTTTTT. As protein: CASSATLVRLTGELFF.

This clone was seen at least ten times. This chain joins TRBV5-1 and TRBJ2-7, with 7 bases that match TRBD1. This CDR3 is 16 amino acids long. From germline, CDR1 is SGHRS and CDR2 YFSETQ. Trimming took 4 bases from V and 2 from J; bases not matched to a gene: 12. CDR3 residues: CASSPPGTAKPYEQYF. The CDR3 nucleotides are TGCGCCAGCAGCCCACCCGGGACAGCCAAACCCTACGAGCAGTACTTC.

CDR3 in amino acids: CASSLSFQGPYEQYF. CDR3 nucleotide sequence: TGTGCCAGCAGTTTATCGTTCCAGGGGCCCTACGAGCAGTACTTC. The chain has TRBV27 and TRBJ2-7; a possible D gene is TRBD1 (6 bases). The CDR3 has 15 residues. The germline gives CDR1 MNHEY, CDR2 SMNVEV (reference sequence). Between the trimmed V and J ends, which lost 0 bases and 2 bases, there was a span of 11 bases.

The chain couples TRBV7-6 to TRBJ2-3, with 12 positions matching TRBD2. This CDR3 comprises 16 residues. Germline V gene sequence: CDR1 SGHVS, CDR2 FNYEAQ. J was trimmed by 0 bases and V by 6 bases; bases with no gene match: 4. The CDR3: CASSPSGRASTDTQYF. In DNA form, the CDR3 reads TGTGCCAGCAGTCCTAGCGGGAGGGCCAGCACAGATACGCAGTATTTT.

V usage is TRBV7-3 and J usage is TRBJ2-7; TRBD1 might be the D (5 bases). CDR3 length equals 16 residues. Deletions cut 4 bases from V and 2 bases from J, with 18 bases between. The germline gives CDR1 SGHTA, CDR2 FQGTGA. The CDR3, as DNA: TGTGCCAGCAGCTCCAAACCAGGGCCGGTGACCTACGAGCAGTACTTC. It translates to CASSSKPGPVTYEQYF. The full variable domain, in which reference TRBV7-3 and TRBJ2-7 provide the parts outside the CDR3, is GAGVSQTPSNKVTEKGKYVELRCDPISGHTALYWYRQSLGQGPEFLIYFQGTGAADDSGLPNDRFFAVRPEGSVSTLKIQRTERGDSAVYLCASSSKPGPVTYEQYFGPGTRLTVT.

The chain carries TRBV6-2 or TRBV6-3 and TRBJ1-1; tentatively, D is TRBD1 (6 bases). This CDR3 has 14 amino acids. Germline lookup yields CDR1 MNHEY and CDR2 SVGEGT. The V end lost 6 bases, the J end lost 6 bases, and 17 bases lay between the germline ends. DNA for the CDR3: TGTGCCAGCAGCCCTTGGACAGATCGGCCTGAAGCTTTCTTT. This gives the protein CASSPWTDRPEAFF.

J is TRBJ1-5 and V is TRBV2, with D maybe TRBD1 (6 bases). Germline V gene data show CDR1 as SNHLY and CDR2 as FYNNEI. The CDR3 is 15 amino acids. V was cut by 5 bases and J by 4 bases, with 15 bases left in between. CDR3 in amino acids: CASSTGTSPNQPQHF. CDR3 nucleotide sequence: TGTGCCAGCAGTACCGGGACATCTCCGAATCAGCCCCAGCATTTT.

The chain joins TRBV10-3 to TRBJ1-1; 12 positions agree with TRBD1. V was pared by 5 bases and J by 10 bases, with 8 bases of the junction left unmatched. The length of the CDR3 is 14 residues. Germline CDR1 and CDR2: ENHRY and SYGVKD. CDR3 sequence reads: CAISPGQGAVGAFF. DNA of the CDR3: TGTGCCATCAGTCCGGGACAGGGGGCTGTTGGAGCTTTCTTT.

In DNA form, the CDR3 reads TGTGCCAGCAGTGGGGAACAGGGTAACACCGGGGAGCTGTTTTTT. Translation gives CASSGEQGNTGELFF. The rearrangement joins TRBV2 to TRBJ2-2; possibly TRBD1 for D (6 bases). V shed 4 bases and J shed 2 bases, with 11 bases lying between them. CDR1 and CDR2 from the germline V gene are SNHLY and FYNNEI. The CDR3 is 15 residues long.

The gene calls are TRBV5-4 and TRBJ1-2, with a possible D match to TRBD1 (5 bases). The germline V and J ends were trimmed by 2 bases and 3 bases, with 11 bases remaining between them. From germline, CDR1 is SGHNT and CDR2 YYREEE (reference sequence). The CDR3 consists of 14 residues. The CDR3 is CASSFGIGDYGYTF. The CDR3 DNA follows: TGTGCCAGCAGCTTTGGAATAGGGGACTATGGCTACACCTTC.

The rearrangement joins TRBV5-5 to TRBJ2-5; 9 bases match TRBD2. In germline, CDR1 is SGHKS, CDR2 YYEKEE (reference sequence). The CDR3 runs to 17 residues. V was pared by 1 base and J by 5 bases, with 12 bases of the junction left unmatched. CDR3 sequence: CASSLFASGILRETQYF. The CDR3 coding sequence is TGTGCCAGCAGCTTGTTCGCTAGCGGGATCTTACGGGAGACCCAGTACTTC.

The rearrangement joins TRBV19 to TRBJ1-2, with D uncertain. Germline CDR1 reads LNHDA; CDR2 reads SQIVND (reference sequence). The CDR3 is 15 amino acids. V was trimmed by 5 bases and J by 4 bases, leaving 17 bases between them. CDR3: CASSPLLAVTYGYTF. The CDR3 DNA sequence: TGTGCCAGTAGTCCCCTCCTGGCCGTTACCTATGGCTACACCTTC.

V gene TRBV7-2 combines with J gene TRBJ1-1, with no clear D. This CDR3 comprises 14 residues. CDR1 is SGHTA, CDR2 FQGNSA, per germline. V was trimmed by 4 bases and J by 4 bases, leaving 13 bases between them. CDR3 sequence (DNA): TGTGCCAGCAGCTATGGGCAGATTAGCACTGAAGCTTTCTTT. It translates to CASSYGQISTEAFF.

V usage is TRBV2 and J usage is TRBJ2-1; the match to TRBD2 covers 7 bases. CDR1 is SNHLY and CDR2 is FYNNEI in the germline V gene. CDR3 length: 16 residues. V shed 5 bases and J 6 bases; nucleotides not matched to a gene: 13. The CDR3 spells CASSKEERTRGNEQFF. The CDR3 DNA sequence: TGTGCCAGCAGTAAAGAGGAGAGGACTAGGGGCAATGAGCAGTTCTTC.

This sequence joins TRBV30 and TRBJ2-7, with 7 nucleotides matching TRBD2. V trimming: 2 bases; J trimming: 2 bases; junction bases outside the gene matches: 12. The germline CDR1 and CDR2 sequences are GTSNPN and SVGIG (reference sequence). The CDR3 has 16 residues. As DNA, the CDR3 is TGTGCCTGGAGTCCCCTTGGGGAGCGGGGAACCTACGAGCAGTACTTC. Its translation is CAWSPLGERGTYEQYF. The variable domain in full, completed from reference TRBV30 and TRBJ2-7, reads SQTIHQWPATLVQPVGSPLSLECTVEGTSNPNLYWYRQAAGRGLQLLFYSVGIGQISSEVPQNLSASRPQDRQFILSSKKLLLSDSGFYLCAWSPLGERGTYEQYFGPGTRLTVT.

The J gene is TRBJ2-7, the V gene TRBV5-1; 10 positions match TRBD1. The V gene's germline CDR1 is SGHRS and CDR2 YFSETQ. The ends lost 0 bases at V and 7 bases at J; junction bases unmatched: 4. The CDR3 consists of 14 residues. CDR3 nucleotides: TGCGCCAGCAGCTTGGGGACAGGGGGTCAGGAGCAGTACTTC. It specifies CASSLGTGGQEQYF.

The CDR3 DNA reads TGTGCCAGCAGTTTCTGGGGGCCACAGGAAGATACGCAGTATTTT. This translates into CASSFWGPQEDTQYF. The chain joins TRBV11-2 to TRBJ2-3; maybe TRBD1 (6 bases). This CDR3 spans 15 amino acids. The germline V gene has CDR1 SGHAT and CDR2 FQNNGV. Trimming left V 6 bases short and J 5 bases short, with 18 bases between. Full variable domain (outside the CDR3, taken from reference TRBV11-2 and TRBJ2-3): EAGVAQSPRYKIIEKRQSVAFWCNPISGHATLYWYQQILGQGPKLLIQFQNNGVVDDSQLPKDRFSAERLKGVDSTLKIQPAKLEDSAVYLCASSFWGPQEDTQYFGPGTRLTVL.

This clone showed up just a few times. This chain links TRBV9 with TRBJ1-5, with a tentative D call TRBD1 (6 bases). Trimming pared 2 bases from V and 0 bases from J, leaving 15 bases between. The CDR3 sequence is 17 residues long. Per the germline V gene, CDR1 is SGDLS and CDR2 is YYNGEE. CDR3 region: CASSVGQGQNSNQPQHF. The CDR3 coding sequence is TGTGCCAGCAGCGTGGGGCAGGGGCAAAATAGCAATCAGCCCCAGCATTTT.

This clone was detected only once. The chain combines TRBV5-1 with TRBJ2-7; 9 positions agree with TRBD1. Germline V gene data show CDR1 as SGHRS and CDR2 as YFSETQ. V lost 4 bases, J lost 2 bases, and 7 bases stayed unmatched. The CDR3 runs 15 residues. For the CDR3, the DNA is TGCGCCAGCAGCCCCTTACAGGGGGCCACCTACGAGCAGTACTTC. This encodes CASSPLQGATYEQYF. The full variable domain, with the rest looked up from reference TRBV5-1 and TRBJ2-7, is KAGVTQTPRYLIKTRGQQVTLSCSPISGHRSVSWYQQTPGQGLQFLFEYFSETQRNKGNFPGRFSGRQFSNSRSEMNVSTLELGDSALYLCASSPLQGATYEQYFGPGTRLTVT.

This clone showed up just once. The rearrangement joins TRBV5-4 to TRBJ2-1; weak D call: TRBD1 (6 bases). Trimming left V 3 bases short and J 9 bases short, with 19 bases between. Germline lookup yields CDR1 SGHNT and CDR2 YYREEE (reference sequence). There are 15 residues in the CDR3. CDR3 in amino acids: CASSSTWGRMGEQFF. The CDR3 bases are TGTGCCAGCAGCTCCACGTGGGGGCGGATGGGTGAGCAGTTCTTC.

V gene TRBV4-1 combines with J gene TRBJ1-2, with TRBD1 identical over 8 bases. V shed 3 bases and J 8 bases; nucleotides not matched to a gene: 11. The germline gives CDR1 MGHRA, CDR2 YSYEKL. This CDR3 has 15 residues. The CDR3 DNA is TGCGCCAGCAGCCAGGCACAAGACAGGGGTCGAGGCTACACCTTC. Protein: CASSQAQDRGRGYTF.

With regard to this clone: An end of the junction does not agree with germline; a read error may underlie this. The chain employs TRBV9 and TRBJ2-2; possibly TRBD2 for D (5 bases). Germline-derived CDR1 and CDR2 are SGDLS and YYNGEE. CDR3 length: 14 residues. The CDR3 here is CVSTPEGNTGELFF. The CDR3 coding sequence is TGTGTCAGCACCCCTGAGGGGAACACCGGGGAGCTGTTTTTT. Using reference TRBV9 and TRBJ2-2 for the parts outside the CDR3, the full variable domain is DSGVTQTPKHLITATGQRVTLRCSPRSGDLSVYWYQQSLDQGLQFLIQYYNGEERAKGNILERFSAQQFPDLHSELNLSSLELGDSALYFCVSTPEGNTGELFFGEGSRLTVL.